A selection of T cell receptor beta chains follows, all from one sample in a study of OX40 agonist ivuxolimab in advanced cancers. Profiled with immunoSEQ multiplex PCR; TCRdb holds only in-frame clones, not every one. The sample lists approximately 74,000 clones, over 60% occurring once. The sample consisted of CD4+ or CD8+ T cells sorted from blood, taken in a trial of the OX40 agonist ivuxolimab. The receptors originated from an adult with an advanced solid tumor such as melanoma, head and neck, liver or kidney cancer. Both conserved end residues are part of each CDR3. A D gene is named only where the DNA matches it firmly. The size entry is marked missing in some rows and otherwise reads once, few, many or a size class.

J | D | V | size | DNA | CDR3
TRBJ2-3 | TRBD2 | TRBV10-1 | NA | TGCGCCAGCAGTGCTGTACGCCGCGGACTAGCGGGGAGAACAGATACGCAGTATTTT | CASSAVRRGLAGRTDTQYF
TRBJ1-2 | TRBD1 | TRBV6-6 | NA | TGTGCCAGCAGCCCAACAGGGGACTATGGCTACACCTTC | CASSPTGDYGYTF
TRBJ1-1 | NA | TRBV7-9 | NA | TGTGCCAGCAGCTTAGCCCCAGTAGACACTGAAGCTTTCTTT | CASSLAPVDTEAFF
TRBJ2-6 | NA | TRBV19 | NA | TGTGCCAGTACTGATTTGGGACGGCGCTCTGGGGCCAACGTCCTGACTTTC | CASTDLGRRSGANVLTF
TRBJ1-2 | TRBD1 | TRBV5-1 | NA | TGCGCCAGCAGCTTAGGACAGGGAAATGGGTATGGCTACACCTTC | CASSLGQGNGYGYTF
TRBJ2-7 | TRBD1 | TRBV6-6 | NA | TGTGCCAGCAAATCCACAGGGGGTATTGCCTACGAGCAGTACTTC | CASKSTGGIAYEQYF
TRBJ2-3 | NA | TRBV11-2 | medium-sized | TGTGCCAGCAGCTTATCCCTGGGGAGCGGGAGCACAGATACGCAGTATTTT | CASSLSLGSGSTDTQYF
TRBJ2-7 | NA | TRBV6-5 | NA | TGTGCCAGCAGTTACTCTGGGAGAGCCAGATCCTACGAGCAGTACTTC | CASSYSGRARSYEQYF
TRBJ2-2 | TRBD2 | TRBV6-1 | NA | TGTGCCAGCAGTGAACTAGCGGGAGGGTGGACCGGGGAGCTGTTTTTT | CASSELAGGWTGELFF
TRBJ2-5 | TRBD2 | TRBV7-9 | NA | TGTGCCAGCAGCCGTCTAGCGGGAATGGGTCGGGGGGAGACCCAGTACTTC | CASSRLAGMGRGETQYF
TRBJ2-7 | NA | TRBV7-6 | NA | TGTGCCAGCACCATAAGTTGGAACTCCTACGAGCAGTACTTC | CASTISWNSYEQYF
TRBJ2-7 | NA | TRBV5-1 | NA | TGCGCCAGCAGCTTGGTTGGGGGAAAATACGAGCAGTACTTC | CASSLVGGKYEQYF
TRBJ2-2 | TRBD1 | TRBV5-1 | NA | TGCGCCAGCAGGACCGGACAGGAGGTCACCGGGGAGCTGTTTTTT | CASRTGQEVTGELFF
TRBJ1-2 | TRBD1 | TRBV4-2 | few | TGTGCCAGCAGCCAGCCCGGGACAGCCACTAGGGATGGCTACACCTTC | CASSQPGTATRDGYTF
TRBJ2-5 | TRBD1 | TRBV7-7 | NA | TGTGCCAGCAGCCCGGGACAGGTGTACCAAGAGACCCAGTACTTC | CASSPGQVYQETQYF
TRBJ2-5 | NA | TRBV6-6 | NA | TGTGCCAGCAGTCCAGACTGGGTGGAGACCCAGTACTTC | CASSPDWVETQYF
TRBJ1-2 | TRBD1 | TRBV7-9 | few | TGTGCCAGCAGCTTAGCGGGGGGACAGGGGCATGGCTACACCTTC | CASSLAGGQGHGYTF
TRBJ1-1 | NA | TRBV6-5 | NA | TGTGCCAGCAGTAGGGGTAAGGGTGGGAACACTGAAGCTTTCTTT | CASSRGKGGNTEAFF
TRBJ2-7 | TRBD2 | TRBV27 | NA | TGTGCCAGCAGTTTTTCACGGAGACTAGCGGGACGCACCTACGAGCAGTACTTC | CASSFSRRLAGRTYEQYF
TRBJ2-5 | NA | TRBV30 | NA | TGTGCCACGGTAGGGCCCGGTTTCTTGGCCCAGTACTTC | CATVGPGFLAQYF